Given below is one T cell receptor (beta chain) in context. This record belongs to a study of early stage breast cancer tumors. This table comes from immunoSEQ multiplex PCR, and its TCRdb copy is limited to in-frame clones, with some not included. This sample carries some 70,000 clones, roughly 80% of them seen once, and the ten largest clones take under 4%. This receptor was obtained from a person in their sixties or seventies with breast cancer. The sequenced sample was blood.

CDR3 coding DNA: TGCGCCAGCAGCTTGGGGACAACTAATGAAAAACTGTTTTTT. Amino acids: CASSLGTTNEKLFF. The rearrangement links TRBV5-1 to TRBJ1-4; no definite D call. Germline CDR1 is SGHRS and CDR2 is YFSETQ. Trimming took off 0 bases at V and 0 bases at J, with 3 bases between the two ends. There are 14 residues in the CDR3. The full variable domain, with the rest looked up from reference TRBV5-1 and TRBJ1-4, is KAGVTQTPRYLIKTRGQQVTLSCSPISGHRSVSWYQQTPGQGLQFLFEYFSETQRNKGNFPGRFSGRQFSNSRSEMNVSTLELGDSALYLCASSLGTTNEKLFFGSGTQLSVL.